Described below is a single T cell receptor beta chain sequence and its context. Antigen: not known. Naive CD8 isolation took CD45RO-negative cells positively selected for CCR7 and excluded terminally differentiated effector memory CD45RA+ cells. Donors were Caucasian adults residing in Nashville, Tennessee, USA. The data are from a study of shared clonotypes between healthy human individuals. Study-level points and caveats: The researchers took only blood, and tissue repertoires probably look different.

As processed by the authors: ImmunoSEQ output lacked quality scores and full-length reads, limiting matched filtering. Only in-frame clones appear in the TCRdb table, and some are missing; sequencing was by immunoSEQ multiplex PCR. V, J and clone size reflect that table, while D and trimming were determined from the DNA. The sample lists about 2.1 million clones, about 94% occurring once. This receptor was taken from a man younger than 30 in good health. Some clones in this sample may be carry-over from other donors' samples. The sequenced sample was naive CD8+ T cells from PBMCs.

CDR3 amino acids: CASSQDGPAAETQYF. DNA of the CDR3: TGTGCCAGCAGCCAGGACGGGCCTGCCGCGGAGACCCAGTACTTC. The rearrangement uses TRBV7-9 and TRBJ2-5; D uncertain. Trimming shortened V by 5 bases and J by 5 bases, and 18 bases separated the two germline ends. This CDR3 has 15 residues. Germline lookup yields CDR1 SEHNR and CDR2 FQNEAQ (reference sequence).